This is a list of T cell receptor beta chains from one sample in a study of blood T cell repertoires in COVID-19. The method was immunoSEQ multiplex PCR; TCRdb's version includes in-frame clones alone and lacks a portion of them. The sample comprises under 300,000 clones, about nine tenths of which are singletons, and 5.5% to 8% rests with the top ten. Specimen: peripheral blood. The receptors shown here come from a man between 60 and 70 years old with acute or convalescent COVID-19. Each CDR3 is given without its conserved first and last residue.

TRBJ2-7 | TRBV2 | ASSPGRWYEQY
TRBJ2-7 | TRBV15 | ATSRDGEGLSYEQY
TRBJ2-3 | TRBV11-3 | ASSSRQGGGTGPDTQY
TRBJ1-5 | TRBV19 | ASSIGVAVGDQPQH
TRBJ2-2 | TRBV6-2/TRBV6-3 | ASSYDLASPGGELF
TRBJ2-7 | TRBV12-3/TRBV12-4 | ASSRGNEQY
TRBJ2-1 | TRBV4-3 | ASSQDNRFNNEQF
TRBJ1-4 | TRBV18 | ASSPDSGEKLF
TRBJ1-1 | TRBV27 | ASRVQQNTEAF
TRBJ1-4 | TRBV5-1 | ASSLEPNEKLF
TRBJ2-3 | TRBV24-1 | ATSDTGPTLDTQY
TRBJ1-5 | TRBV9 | ASSAGQGSNQPQH
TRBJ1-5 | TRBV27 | ASSSAGGIGNQPQH
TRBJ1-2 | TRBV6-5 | ASRPTSTGGHGYT
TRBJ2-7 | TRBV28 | ASSLWAGIYEQY
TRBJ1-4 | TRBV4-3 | ASRLQDRSNEKLF